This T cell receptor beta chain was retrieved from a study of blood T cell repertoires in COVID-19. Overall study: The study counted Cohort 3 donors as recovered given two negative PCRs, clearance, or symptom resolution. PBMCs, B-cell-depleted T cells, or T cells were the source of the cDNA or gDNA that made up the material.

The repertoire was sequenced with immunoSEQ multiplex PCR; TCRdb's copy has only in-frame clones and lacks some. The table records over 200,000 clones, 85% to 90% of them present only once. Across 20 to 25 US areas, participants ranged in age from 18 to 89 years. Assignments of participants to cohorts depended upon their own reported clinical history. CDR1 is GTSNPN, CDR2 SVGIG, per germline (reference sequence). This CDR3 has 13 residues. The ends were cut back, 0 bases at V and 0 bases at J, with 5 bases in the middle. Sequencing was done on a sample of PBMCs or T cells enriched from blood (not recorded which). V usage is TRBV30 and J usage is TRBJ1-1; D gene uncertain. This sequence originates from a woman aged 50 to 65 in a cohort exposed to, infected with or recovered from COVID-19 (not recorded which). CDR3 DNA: TGTGCCTGGAGTGTCTTAGTGAACACTGAAGCTTTCTTT. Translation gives CAWSVLVNTEAFF.